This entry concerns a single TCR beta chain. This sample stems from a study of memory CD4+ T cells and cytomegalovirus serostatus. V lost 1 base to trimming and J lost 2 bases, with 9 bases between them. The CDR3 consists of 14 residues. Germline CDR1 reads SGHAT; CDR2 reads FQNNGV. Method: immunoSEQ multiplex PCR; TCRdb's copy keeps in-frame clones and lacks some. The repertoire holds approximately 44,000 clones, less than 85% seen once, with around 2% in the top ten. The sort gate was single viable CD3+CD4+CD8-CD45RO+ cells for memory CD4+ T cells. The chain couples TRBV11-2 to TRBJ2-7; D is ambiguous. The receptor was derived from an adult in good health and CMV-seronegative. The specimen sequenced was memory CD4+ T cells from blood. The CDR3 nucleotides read TGTGCCAGCAGCTTAGGGACGGTAACCTACGAGCAGTACTTC. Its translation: CASSLGTVTYEQYF.